Following are 32 T cell receptor beta chains from one sample sequenced in a study of T cells in Graves' hyperthyroidism and ophthalmopathy. RNA transcripts were the template for amplifying TCR beta CDR3 regions. Initially, a first-round RT-PCR of the TCR CDR3 employed the HTBI primer set. A single record per CDR3 protein comes from TCRdb applying MiXCR to the multiplex PCR reads. The sample holds some 770,000 distinct CDR3 sequences, roughly 17% seen once. Sequencing was carried out using blood. Source of these receptors: a man between 18 and 35 years old with Graves' hyperthyroidism.

This clonotype was observed a handful of times. This sequence joins TRBV4-2 and TRBJ2-7; TRBD2 agrees at 8 bases. The CDR3 is 16 residues long. Germline CDR1 reads LGHNA; CDR2 reads YNFKEQ. J was trimmed by 4 bases and V by 4 bases; bases with no gene match: 12. The CDR3 reads CASSPRSGGNTYEQYF. Written as DNA, the CDR3 is TGTGCCAGCAGCCCGAGATCGGGAGGGAATACATACGAGCAGTACTTC.

The J gene is TRBJ2-7, the V gene TRBV28; the match to TRBD1 covers 11 bases. Germline loops: CDR1 MDHEN, CDR2 SYDVKM. With V trimmed by 7 bases and J by 7 bases, 18 bases remained unmatched. The CDR3 runs 17 residues. In DNA form, the CDR3 reads TGTGCCAGCACCAGTTTATATGGGACAGGGGGTCCTTGGGAGCAGTACTTC. Translated, it gives CASTSLYGTGGPWEQYF.

This clonotype was seen at least ten times. At one end the junction does not follow the germline gene, possibly because of a read error. This sequence joins TRBV4-3 and TRBJ2-7; 9 positions match TRBD1. CDR1 is LGHNA, CDR2 YSLEER, per germline. The CDR3 sequence is 16 residues long. CDR3 DNA sequence: TGCGCCAGCAGCCAAGATGGAGGGACAGGGTCCTCCGAGCAGTACTTC. Translated, it gives CASSQDGGTGSSEQYF.

This clonotype was seen many times. The chain recombines TRBV29-1 with TRBJ1-4; possibly TRBD1 for D (5 bases). Per germline, CDR1 SQVTM and CDR2 ANQGSEA. V lost 2 bases, J lost 11 bases, and 21 bases lay in between. The CDR3 runs to 15 residues. CDR3 sequence (DNA): TGCAGCGTTGAATTATTGACAGAGCCTGGGGAGAAACTGTTTTTT. Protein product: CSVELLTEPGEKLFF. Full variable domain (remainder filled in from reference TRBV29-1 and TRBJ1-4): SAVISQKPSRDICQRGTSLTIQCQVDSQVTMMFWYRQQPGQSLTLIATANQGSEATYESGFVIDKFPISRPNLTFSTLTVSNMSPEDSSIYLCSVELLTEPGEKLFFGSGTQLSVL.

There are many counts of this clonotype. The J gene is TRBJ1-1, the V gene TRBV12-3 or TRBV12-4; D is possibly TRBD1 (5 bases). Trimming took off 2 bases at V and 5 bases at J, with 9 bases between the two ends. The CDR3 sequence is 13 residues long. For the CDR3, the DNA is TGTGCCAGCAGTTTAAATGCAGGGACTGAAGCTTTCTTT. It translates to CASSLNAGTEAFF.

This clonotype has more than one count but fewer than ten. The V and J genes are TRBV15 and TRBJ2-3; D tentatively fits TRBD1 or TRBD2 (5 bases each). Between the trimmed V and J ends, which lost 5 bases and 2 bases, there was a span of 17 bases. From germline, CDR1 is LNHNV and CDR2 YYDKDF (reference sequence). CDR3 size: 16 residues. The CDR3 loop is CATSLRPGPATDTQYF. CDR3 DNA sequence: TGTGCCACCAGCCTCCGACCGGGACCGGCCACAGATACGCAGTATTTT.

The table lists this clonotype with a few counts. This rearrangement joins TRBV7-8 to TRBJ1-6; D remains ambiguous. Between the trimmed V and J ends, which lost 3 bases and 8 bases, there was a span of 5 bases. From germline, CDR1 is SGHVS and CDR2 FQNEAQ. The CDR3 extends over 12 amino acids. Written as DNA, the CDR3 is TGTGCCAGCAGCTTCCGGTATTCACCCCTCCACTTT. It translates to CASSFRYSPLHF.

The table lists this clonotype with many counts. The chain couples TRBV3-1 to TRBJ2-7; D gene ambiguous. Trimming took off 1 base at V and 5 bases at J, with 6 bases between the two ends. From germline, CDR1 is LGHDT and CDR2 YNNKEL (reference sequence). The CDR3 has 12 amino acids. CDR3 nucleotides: TGTGCCAGCAGCCAAGTTGCTGACGAGCAGTACTTC. Translation gives CASSQVADEQYF.

The chain carries TRBV4-3 and TRBJ2-3, with a possible D match to TRBD2 (6 bases). Per the germline V gene, CDR1 is LGHNA and CDR2 is YSLEER. The CDR3 contains 16 residues. V dropped 4 bases and J dropped 7 bases, with 21 bases sitting between them. The CDR3 reads CASSRLLADPAHTQYF. Here the CDR3 DNA reads TGCGCCAGCAGCCGCCTACTAGCTGACCCGGCTCATACGCAGTATTTT.

The genes are TRBV29-1 and TRBJ1-1; tentatively, D is TRBD1 (5 bases). Trimming removed 4 bases from V and 2 bases from J, with 14 bases in between. The CDR3 loop spans 14 amino acids. Looked up from germline, CDR1 is SQVTM and CDR2 is ANQGSEA. This CDR3 is CSVGKGTDNTEAFF. The CDR3 coding sequence is TGCAGCGTTGGTAAGGGGACCGATAACACTGAAGCTTTCTTT.

This clonotype was recorded at least ten times. The chain is built from TRBV27 and TRBJ2-5, with TRBD1 matching 10 bases. V lost 5 bases, J lost 5 bases, and 5 bases stayed unmatched. The CDR3 is made up of 14 amino acids. CDR1 is MNHEY, CDR2 SMNVEV, per germline (reference sequence). Here the CDR3 reads CASSPGTGAETQYF. CDR3 bases: TGTGCCAGCAGTCCAGGGACAGGGGCGGAGACCCAGTACTTC.

This clonotype has only a few counts. The gene calls are TRBV5-1 and TRBJ2-7; 8 bases match TRBD2. Trimming took 0 bases from V and 4 from J; bases not matched to a gene: 6. The CDR3 consists of 15 residues. CDR1 is SGHRS and CDR2 is YFSETQ in the germline V gene. The CDR3 coding sequence is TGCGCCAGCAGCTTGGCTCGGGAGGGCCGTTACGAGCAGTACTTC. It encodes CASSLAREGRYEQYF.

V usage is TRBV6-1 and J usage is TRBJ2-3, with TRBD1 matching 7 bases. In germline, CDR1 is MNHNS, CDR2 SASEGT. The J segment lost 1 base and the V segment lost 4 bases, leaving 5 bases of the junction unmatched. This CDR3 spans 15 amino acids. DNA for the CDR3: TGTGCCAGCAGTGGGGGACAGCAAGGCACAGATACGCAGTATTTT. Its translation: CASSGGQQGTDTQYF.

Only a few counts were recorded for this clonotype. The V gene is TRBV27, the J gene TRBJ2-7; TRBD1 aligns across 7 bases. The CDR3 covers 14 residues. CDR1 MNHEY and CDR2 SMNVEV come from the germline V gene (reference sequence). The trim removed 2 bases at V and 1 base at J, leaving 2 bases unmatched. The CDR3 coding sequence is TGTGCCAGCAGTTTAACCAGGGGGTCCTACGAGCAGTACTTC. Residues: CASSLTRGSYEQYF.

This clonotype appeared many times. The V and J genes are TRBV18 and TRBJ2-1, with TRBD2 matching 8 bases. The germline gives CDR1 KGHSH, CDR2 LQKENI. V was clipped by 0 bases and J by 0 bases; unmatched bases: 10. The CDR3 contains 19 residues. The CDR3 DNA reads as TGTGCCAGCTCACCACCCCGCCTAGCGGGCGGCAGCTCCTACAATGAGCAGTTCTTC. The encoded protein is CASSPPRLAGGSSYNEQFF.

This clonotype appeared a few times. It may be a read error: a sequence one base away is much more abundant. The chain carries TRBV15 and TRBJ1-2, with D possibly matching TRBD1 (5 bases). The CDR3 contains 18 residues. Germline V gene lookup returns CDR1 LNHNV and CDR2 YYDKDF (reference sequence). CDR3 nucleotides: TGTGTCACCAGCACTTACCGCCCCCGGGCAGGGAGAAACTATGGCTACACCTTC. Translating it yields CVTSTYRPRAGRNYGYTF. Complete variable domain (other parts from reference TRBV15 and TRBJ1-2): DAMVIQNPRYQVTQFGKPVTLSCSQTLNHNVMYWYQQKSSQAPKLLFHYYDKDFNNEADTPDNFQSRRPNTSFCFLDIRSPGLGDTAMYLCVTSTYRPRAGRNYGYTFGSGTRLTVV.

This clonotype was seen repeatedly, ten times or more. The chain is built from TRBV28 and TRBJ2-7; D uncertain. CDR1 and CDR2 (germline): MDHEN, SYDVKM. Trimming removed 7 bases at V and 2 bases at J, with 15 bases between. The CDR3 length is 14 residues. The CDR3 DNA is TGTGCCAGCAATACCTTCCCTCCTACCTACGAGCAGTACTTC. Translation gives CASNTFPPTYEQYF.

This clonotype was counted a few times. V and J are TRBV7-3 and TRBJ2-3; D ambiguous. This CDR3 is built from 15 residues. With 1 base removed from V and 1 base from J, the gap between germline ends came to 9 bases. Germline V CDR1 and CDR2: SGHTA, FQGTGA. The CDR3 coding sequence is TGTGCCAGCAGCTTAAGTCCGATCGGCACAGATACGCAGTATTTT. It yields the protein CASSLSPIGTDTQYF. The whole variable domain, filled in from reference TRBV7-3 and TRBJ2-3, reads GAGVSQTPSNKVTEKGKYVELRCDPISGHTALYWYRQSLGQGPEFLIYFQGTGAADDSGLPNDRFFAVRPEGSVSTLKIQRTERGDSAVYLCASSLSPIGTDTQYFGPGTRLTVL.

At least ten counts were recorded for this clonotype. The rearrangement joins TRBV7-2 to TRBJ2-7; no firm D call. The CDR3 extends over 14 amino acids. Germline assignment: CDR1 SGHTA and CDR2 FQGNSA. V was pared by 6 bases and J by 4 bases, with 16 bases between. The CDR3 loop is CASREGASRYEQYF. CDR3 coding DNA: TGTGCCAGCAGAGAAGGAGCTAGTCGGTACGAGCAGTACTTC.

This clonotype was counted many times. This sequence joins TRBV7-9 and TRBJ2-7; the D call may be TRBD1 or TRBD2 (5 bases each). CDR3 length equals 14 residues. Deletions cut 4 bases from V and 2 bases from J, with 12 bases between. Germline V CDR1 and CDR2: SEHNR, FQNEAQ (reference sequence). The CDR3 DNA follows: TGTGCCAGCAGCTCTACCCAGGGACCCTACGAGCAGTACTTC. Its translation: CASSSTQGPYEQYF.

This clonotype appeared many times. The rearrangement links TRBV20-1 to TRBJ2-1; 10 nucleotides line up with TRBD2. The germline CDR1 and CDR2 sequences are DFQATT and SNEGSKA (reference sequence). There are 14 residues in the CDR3. V shed 0 bases and J 5 bases; nucleotides not matched to a gene: 1. The CDR3 reads CSAREGLADNEQFF. The DNA for the CDR3 is TGCAGTGCTAGAGAAGGACTAGCGGACAATGAGCAGTTCTTC.

Concerning this clonotype itself: Because the CDR3 is missing its conserved closing phenylalanine or tryptophan, this is likely a read error. The gene calls are TRBV30 and TRBJ2-1; D perhaps matches TRBD2 (6 bases). V gave up 5 bases and J gave up 8 bases, with 19 bases separating them. Per the germline V gene, CDR1 is GTSNPN and CDR2 is SVGIG (reference sequence). The CDR3 has 14 residues. CDR3 protein: CAWGWRGGKDEQFL. CDR3 bases: TGTGCCTGGGGATGGAGGGGAGGAAAAGATGAGCAGTTCCTC.

This clonotype was counted ten times or more. V usage is TRBV20-1 and J usage is TRBJ2-7; D is perhaps TRBD1 (5 bases). The germline gives CDR1 DFQATT, CDR2 SNEGSKA (reference sequence). CDR3 length: 12 residues. V dropped 6 bases and J dropped 0 bases, with 9 bases sitting between them. The CDR3 is CSADDSSYEQYF. In nucleotides, the CDR3 is TGCAGTGCCGATGACAGCTCCTACGAGCAGTACTTC.

This clonotype was recorded many times. In DNA, the CDR3 is TGTGCCAGCAGCCCGTTTCTTTGGCGGACGAACACTGAAGCTTTCTTT. It encodes CASSPFLWRTNTEAFF. J is TRBJ1-1 and V is TRBV11-1; D is unresolved. V lost 5 bases and J lost 1, with 17 bases in between. The CDR3 contains 16 residues. Germline loops: CDR1 SGHAT, CDR2 FQDESV (reference sequence). Supplemented by reference TRBV11-1 and TRBJ1-1, the full variable domain reads EAEVAQSPRYKITEKSQAVAFWCDPISGHATLYWYRQILGQGPELLVQFQDESVVDDSQLPKDRFSAERLKGVDSTLKIQPAELGDSAMYLCASSPFLWRTNTEAFFGQGTRLTVV.

This clonotype was counted at least ten times. The V and J genes are TRBV12-3 or TRBV12-4 and TRBJ2-7, with D perhaps TRBD1 (6 bases). The length of the CDR3 is 15 residues. Trimming removed 3 bases from V and 0 bases from J, with 12 bases in between. The CDR3 reads CASSFSQGSSYEQYF. The CDR3 coding sequence is TGTGCCAGCAGTTTTAGCCAGGGGTCCTCCTACGAGCAGTACTTC.

This clonotype has a handful of counts. This chain uses TRBV4-1 with TRBJ1-3; TRBD1 might be the D (5 bases). The V gene's germline CDR1 is MGHRA and CDR2 YSYEKL. Trimming removed 0 bases at V and 0 bases at J, with 12 bases between. This CDR3 comprises 17 residues. The CDR3 nucleotides are TGCGCCAGCAGCCAAGATCTACCGGGGACCTCTGGAAACACCATATATTTT. Translation gives CASSQDLPGTSGNTIYF.

This clonotype was detected many times. This chain connects TRBV7-9 to TRBJ2-3; 15 bases agree with TRBD2. The CDR3 is made up of 17 amino acids. Trimming at V came to 5 bases and at J to 6 bases, leaving 9 bases not matched to a gene. Germline-derived CDR1 and CDR2 are SEHNR and FQNEAQ (reference sequence). The CDR3 DNA is TGTGCCAGCAGCCTCGGGACTAGCGGGAGGCCTGGGGATACGCAGTATTTT. It codes for CASSLGTSGRPGDTQYF.

The V and J genes are TRBV7-2 and TRBJ1-4, with D hard to call. The CDR3 spans 12 residues. CDR1 SGHTA and CDR2 FQGNSA come from the germline V gene. Trimming removed 4 bases from V and 8 bases from J, with 8 bases in between. As DNA, the CDR3 is TGTGCCAGCAGCTCCAGACGCGAAAAACTGTTTTTT. This gives the protein CASSSRREKLFF.

The rearrangement uses TRBV6-9 and TRBJ2-7, with D hard to call. Germline CDR1 and CDR2: MNHGY and SVAAGI. The V end lost 3 bases, the J end lost 6 bases, and 12 bases lay between the germline ends. CDR3 length: 13 residues. The CDR3 DNA is TGTGCCAGCAGTTACGTGCGGCAGGCCGAGCAGTACTTC. Protein: CASSYVRQAEQYF.

V gene TRBV20-1 combines with J gene TRBJ1-3, with D tentatively TRBD1 (5 bases). V was clipped by 0 bases and J by 8 bases, with 11 bases between them. The CDR3 is 13 residues long. Germline CDR1 and CDR2: DFQATT and SNEGSKA (reference sequence). CDR3: CSARDRGRDTIYF. For the CDR3, the DNA is TGCAGTGCTAGAGATCGGGGACGCGACACCATATATTTT.

There are many counts of this clonotype. The chain joins TRBV2 to TRBJ1-5, with a weak D call TRBD1 (5 bases). CDR1 and CDR2 (germline): SNHLY, FYNNEI. The CDR3 has 17 residues. Trimming left V 0 bases short and J 7 bases short, with 19 bases between. The CDR3 spells CASSEALWQGPYQPQHF. CDR3 DNA sequence: TGTGCCAGCAGTGAAGCGCTTTGGCAGGGTCCCTACCAGCCCCAGCATTTT. The entire variable domain, with the rest obtained from reference TRBV2 and TRBJ1-5, is as follows: EPEVTQTPSHQVTQMGQEVILRCVPISNHLYFYWYRQILGQKVEFLVSFYNNEISEKSEIFDDQFSVERPDGSNFTLKIRSTKLEDSAMYFCASSEALWQGPYQPQHFGDGTRLSIL.

V and J are TRBV19 and TRBJ1-1; 7 nucleotides align to TRBD1. The CDR3 is made up of 16 amino acids. The germline V gene has CDR1 LNHDA and CDR2 SQIVND (reference sequence). V dropped 7 bases and J dropped 4; count of bases not matched to a gene: 15. CDR3 nucleotide sequence: TGTGCCAGTACCCCGGTAGATAGGGGGCTCAGCACTGAAGCTTTCTTT. Translation: CASTPVDRGLSTEAFF.